These 23 T cell receptor beta chains share one sample of origin, sequenced in a study of regulatory T cells in long-lasting Graves disease. The authors built TCR beta libraries using iRepertoire HTBI primers and Arm-PCR of CDR3 regions. TCRdb ran MiXCR on the multiplex PCR reads and lists one entry per CDR3 protein. The sample lists around 420,000 distinct CDR3 sequences; about 15% were seen once. Regarding time point: newly diagnosed GD, antithyroid drugs for less than 3 months. After RNA was extracted from PBMCs, the TCR library was made from it. These records were also assigned to another study, of T cells in Graves' hyperthyroidism and ophthalmopathy.

Material: peripheral blood mononuclear cells (PBMCs), obtained at new diagnosis, from a patient treated with antithyroid drugs. The receptors here all came from a middle-aged woman with Graves disease.

The rearrangement joins TRBV12-3 or TRBV12-4 to TRBJ2-2; TRBD2 might be the D (6 bases). V was cut by 2 bases and J by 6 bases, with 10 bases left in between. The CDR3 has 14 amino acids. Here the CDR3 reads CASSLRLDSGELFF. CDR3 DNA: TGTGCCAGCAGTTTAAGACTAGATTCCGGGGAGCTGTTTTTT.

The genes are TRBV28 and TRBJ2-3; 11 bases align to TRBD2. The V gene's germline CDR1 is MDHEN and CDR2 SYDVKM. The length of the CDR3 is 16 residues. V trimming: 6 bases; J trimming: 2 bases; junction bases outside the gene matches: 7. CDR3 loop: CASSPGLAENTDTQYF. CDR3 sequence (DNA): TGTGCCAGCAGCCCGGGACTAGCGGAAAACACAGATACGCAGTATTTT.

Points on this clonotype: Just one base apart from a much larger clone, this may be a read error. The gene calls are TRBV6-1 and TRBJ2-4; D uncertain. Judging by the DNA end, TRBJ2-1 fits better; the J call may be wrong. Germline V lookup: CDR1 MNHNS, CDR2 SASEGT. This CDR3 contains 12 residues. The CDR3 nucleotides are TGTGCCAGCAGTAAGGACGGCTACGAGCAGTTCTTC. As protein: CASSKDGYEQFF.

This clonotype was seen repeatedly, ten times or more. The chain recombines TRBV20-1 with TRBJ2-1; the D gene is possibly TRBD2 (6 bases). This CDR3 spans 15 amino acids. Germline values: CDR1 DFQATT, CDR2 SNEGSKA (reference sequence). The V gene lost 6 bases and the J gene lost 3 bases, with 18 bases spanning the gap. The CDR3 bases are TGCAGTGCCGAGGGATTGGGACTCCGCTACAATGAGCAGTTCTTC. Translation gives CSAEGLGLRYNEQFF.

This clonotype has a count of ten or more. This chain links TRBV5-1 with TRBJ1-1; the D is unclear. Germline CDR1 SGHRS, CDR2 YFSETQ. The CDR3 covers 15 residues. Trimming removed 0 bases at V and 4 bases at J, with 13 bases between. CDR3 sequence (DNA): TGCGCCAGCAGCTTGGGTGGGGTTCGAAGCACTGAAGCTTTCTTT. Amino acids: CASSLGGVRSTEAFF.

Many counts were recorded for this clonotype. V usage is TRBV24-1 and J usage is TRBJ2-7, with 11 bases aligning to TRBD2. Germline values: CDR1 KGHDR, CDR2 SFDVKD. CDR3 length: 17 amino acids. The V and J ends lost 5 bases and 4 bases, in that order; junction bases with no gene match: 12. This CDR3 is CATSGPNLAGGRYEQYF. The CDR3 coding sequence is TGTGCCACCAGTGGTCCGAATTTAGCGGGAGGGCGTTACGAGCAGTACTTC.

This clonotype was recorded many times. The chain recombines TRBV10-2 with TRBJ2-1; possible D gene TRBD1, 5 bases. There are 14 residues in the CDR3. Germline CDR1 WSHSY, CDR2 SAAADI. Trimming removed 0 bases at V and 9 bases at J, with 12 bases between. This CDR3 reads CASSESRQPGEQFF. The CDR3 DNA follows: TGCGCCAGCAGTGAGTCGAGACAGCCGGGTGAGCAGTTCTTC.

This clonotype was observed many times. The CDR3 loop is CASSDSRDNSPLHF. As DNA, the CDR3 is TGTGCCAGCAGTGACTCCCGGGACAATTCACCCCTCCACTTT. The V gene is TRBV6-4, the J gene TRBJ1-6; possible D gene TRBD1, 5 bases. Trimming cost V 0 bases and J 7 bases, with 7 bases left between them. Germline CDR1 reads MRHNA; CDR2 reads SNTAGT. The CDR3 has 14 residues.

Note on this clonotype: The junction departs from the called germline gene at one end, perhaps through a read error. The rearrangement uses TRBV29-1 and TRBJ1-5, with unresolved D. The CDR3 consists of 12 residues. CDR1 is SQVTM and CDR2 is ANQGSEA in the germline V gene. DNA for the CDR3: TGCAGCGTTGAAATTAGCAATCAGCTCCAGCATTTT. Residues: CSVEISNQLQHF.

This sequence joins TRBV30 and TRBJ2-3; tentatively, D is TRBD1 (7 bases). Germline lookup yields CDR1 GTSNPN and CDR2 SVGIG (reference sequence). V was shortened by 5 bases and J by 11 bases, with 17 bases between the two germline ends. The length of the CDR3 is 12 residues. In nucleotides, the CDR3 is TGTGCCTGGGACAGGGATCCGGGGGTGCAGTATTTT. Encoded protein: CAWDRDPGVQYF.

The table lists this clonotype with many counts. The rearrangement links TRBV12-3 or TRBV12-4 to TRBJ2-3; 12 nucleotides match TRBD2. V lost 7 bases to trimming and J lost 6 bases; unmatched junction nucleotides: 11. There are 16 residues in the CDR3. The CDR3 region is CASIEGTSGRLDTQYF. The DNA for the CDR3 is TGTGCCAGCATCGAAGGTACTAGCGGGAGGTTGGATACGCAGTATTTT.

As concerns this clonotype: The junction shows a germline mismatch at one end, possibly a read error. The rearrangement uses TRBV15 and TRBJ1-3, with D unresolved. The CDR3 is 14 residues long. Germline V gene sequence: CDR1 LNHNV, CDR2 YYDKDF (reference sequence). Here the CDR3 DNA reads TGTGCCACCAGCAGAGAGGGTTCCGGAAACACCATACATTTT. This gives the protein CATSREGSGNTIHF.

The chain links TRBV10-3 to TRBJ2-3; 14 bases are shared with TRBD2. Per germline, CDR1 ENHRY and CDR2 SYGVKD. Germline trimming cut 7 bases from V and 2 bases from J; bases unmatched to any gene: 11. The CDR3 has 18 residues. The chain's CDR3 is CAITRGLAGGGVTDTQYF. DNA for the CDR3: TGTGCCATCACCCGAGGACTAGCGGGAGGAGGAGTCACAGATACGCAGTATTTT.

In its sample, this clonotype was seen many times. V is TRBV28 and J is TRBJ2-2; the match to TRBD2 covers 9 bases. J gave up 6 bases and V 8 bases, and 22 bases lay outside the gene matches. Germline V gene lookup returns CDR1 MDHEN and CDR2 SYDVKM. CDR3 length: 19 residues. DNA for the CDR3: TGTGCCAGCTGCCGACTAGCGGATGTTCTAGGGGGGGTCGCCGGGGAGCTGTTTTTT. Translating gives CASCRLADVLGGVAGELFF.

A note on this clonotype: Given a much more abundant clone one base away, this may be a read error. This rearrangement joins TRBV2 to TRBJ2-1; 7 bases align to TRBD2. The CDR3 spans 15 residues. Germline CDR1 and CDR2: SNHLY and FYNNEI. As DNA, the CDR3 is TGTGGCAGCACCTTGGGGCTAGCGGAGTACAATGAGCAGTTCTTC. This sequence encodes CGSTLGLAEYNEQFF.

This clonotype turned up a few times. The V call is TRBV9, the J call TRBJ2-1, with 9 nucleotides matching TRBD1. V lost 0 bases to trimming and J lost 3 bases; unmatched junction nucleotides: 7. This CDR3 has 17 residues. Germline V lookup: CDR1 SGDLS, CDR2 YYNGEE. The CDR3 spells CASSVGTGAYDYNEQFF. CDR3 bases: TGTGCCAGCAGCGTAGGGACAGGGGCCTATGACTACAATGAGCAGTTCTTC.

This clonotype was counted ten times or more. V is TRBV19 and J is TRBJ2-1; either TRBD1 or TRBD2 may fit D (6 bases each). The CDR3 runs 13 residues. Germline CDR1 is LNHDA and CDR2 is SQIVND (reference sequence). The V and J ends lost 9 bases and 8 bases respectively, with 17 bases between them. The CDR3 here is CASPGGGGYEQFF. The CDR3 nucleotides are TGTGCCAGCCCAGGAGGGGGAGGCTATGAGCAGTTCTTC.

The chain carries TRBV14 and TRBJ1-1, with 7 bases lining up with TRBD1. The germline V gene has CDR1 SGHDN and CDR2 FVKESK. CDR3 length: 16 amino acids. The ends lost 1 base at V and 5 bases at J; junction bases unmatched: 10. The CDR3 DNA follows: TGTGCCAGCAGCCAAGGGGTGGGCAGGGGGAGGACTGAAGCTTTCTTT. It specifies CASSQGVGRGRTEAFF.

This clonotype was picked up many times. Here the CDR3 DNA reads TGTGCCAGTAGTATATTCGGCAGGGTAGGCACTGAAGCTTTCTTT. Amino acid sequence: CASSIFGRVGTEAFF. The rearrangement uses TRBV19 and TRBJ1-1; a weak D match, TRBD1 (5 bases). V lost 2 bases, J lost 4 bases, and 14 bases lay in between. This CDR3 contains 15 residues. The V gene's germline CDR1 is LNHDA and CDR2 SQIVND (reference sequence).

This clonotype was counted at least ten times. The chain couples TRBV30 to TRBJ2-1; no firm D call. This CDR3 contains 14 residues. CDR1 is GTSNPN, CDR2 SVGIG, per germline (reference sequence). V was shortened by 4 bases and J by 8 bases, with 18 bases between the two germline ends. The CDR3 DNA follows: TGTGCCTGGACCCGTACGCGGCTAGACGATGAGCAGTTCTTC. Protein sequence: CAWTRTRLDDEQFF.

This clonotype occurred many times. The chain has TRBV6-1 and TRBJ1-5; D is unclear. V was cut by 7 bases and J by 5 bases, with 12 bases left in between. The CDR3 contains 13 residues. Germline CDR1 reads MNHNS; CDR2 reads SASEGT. CDR3 amino acids: CASTLGLDQPQHF. CDR3 coding DNA: TGTGCCAGCACCCTCGGGTTAGATCAGCCCCAGCATTTT.

This clonotype was detected ten times or more. The CDR3 protein is CASTRGHEQFF. CDR3 nucleotide sequence: TGTGCCAGCACGAGGGGCCATGAGCAGTTCTTC. The chain recombines TRBV2 with TRBJ2-1; D is tentatively TRBD1 or TRBD2 (5 bases each). CDR3 length: 11 residues. The germline V gene encodes CDR1 SNHLY and CDR2 FYNNEI. The V end was cut by 7 bases, the J end by 8 bases, with 9 bases between.

This clonotype has ten or more counts. The J gene is TRBJ2-5, the V gene TRBV28, with TRBD1 matching over 7 bases. Germline V gene data show CDR1 as MDHEN and CDR2 as SYDVKM. This CDR3 is built from 14 residues. With V trimmed by 1 base and J by 3 bases, 2 bases remained unmatched. The CDR3 loop reads CASSLSDRKETQYF. CDR3 nucleotides: TGTGCCAGCAGTTTATCGGACAGGAAAGAGACCCAGTACTTC.